The entry that follows covers one T cell receptor (beta chain) sequence. These data are taken from a study of blood T cell repertoires in COVID-19. For the study at large: The origin of the acute and convalescent COVID-19 samples was the United States, Italy and Spain.

In the study's own analysis: Reference gene primers were amplified, and this amplification served to estimate nucleated cell counts. Assay: immunoSEQ multiplex PCR; the TCRdb copy retains only in-frame clones and omits some. Clonal size and the V and J genes are those of that table, whereas D and trimming came from the DNA. The sample shows roughly 250,000 clones, 80% to 85% of them seen only once. Germline lookup yields CDR1 SQVTM and CDR2 ANQGSEA. The V and J ends lost 6 bases and 2 bases, in that order; junction bases with no gene match: 3. The CDR3 is 12 amino acids. The chain links TRBV29-1 to TRBJ2-7, with 8 bases matching TRBD2. This clonotype was sampled from a person between 65 and 79 years old with COVID-19, enrolled during active disease. The sample comprised peripheral blood. This chain's CDR3 is CSVSGGAYEQYF. As DNA, the CDR3 is TGCAGCGTCAGCGGGGGAGCCTACGAGCAGTACTTC.